This T cell receptor (beta chain) was captured in a study of blood T cell repertoires in COVID-19. Study-level background: Some COVID-19 samples were acute and others convalescent; all came from the United States, Italy and Spain. From T cells, B-cell-depleted T cells, or PBMCs came the material, which was cDNA or gDNA.

In the source study's methods: Counts of nucleated cells, estimated from reference gene primer amplification, were obtained. Profiled with immunoSEQ multiplex PCR; TCRdb holds only in-frame clones, not every one. That table supplies the V and J calls and clone size; D and trimming were determined from the DNA. The repertoire consists of tens of thousands of clones, with 86% occurring once and the leading ten covering 24%. Germline V lookup: CDR1 LGHNA, CDR2 YNFKEQ. There are 16 residues in the CDR3. Trimming pared 1 base from V and 0 bases from J, leaving 13 bases between. The chain uses TRBV4-2 and TRBJ2-7; D is possibly TRBD1 (6 bases). The sequence was obtained from a human donor with active COVID-19. The donor label of this sample is uncertain. The sample comprised peripheral blood. The CDR3 protein is CASSQVARQDSYEQYF. DNA for the CDR3: TGTGCCAGCAGCCAAGTAGCCCGACAGGACTCCTACGAGCAGTACTTC.